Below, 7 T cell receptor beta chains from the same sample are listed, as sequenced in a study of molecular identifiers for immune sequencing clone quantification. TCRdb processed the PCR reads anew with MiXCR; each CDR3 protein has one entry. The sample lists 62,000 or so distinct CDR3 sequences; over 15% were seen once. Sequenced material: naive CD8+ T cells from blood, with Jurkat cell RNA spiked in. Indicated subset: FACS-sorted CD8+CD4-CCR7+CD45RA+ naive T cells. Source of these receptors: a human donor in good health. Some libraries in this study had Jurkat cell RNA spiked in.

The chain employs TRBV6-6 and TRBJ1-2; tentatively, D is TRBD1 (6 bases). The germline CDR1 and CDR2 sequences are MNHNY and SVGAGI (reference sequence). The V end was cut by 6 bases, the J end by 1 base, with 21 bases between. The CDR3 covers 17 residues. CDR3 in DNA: TGTGCCAGCAGCCCCCTTCAGGGGCAGGGCCTTAACTATGGCTACACCTTC. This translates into CASSPLQGQGLNYGYTF.

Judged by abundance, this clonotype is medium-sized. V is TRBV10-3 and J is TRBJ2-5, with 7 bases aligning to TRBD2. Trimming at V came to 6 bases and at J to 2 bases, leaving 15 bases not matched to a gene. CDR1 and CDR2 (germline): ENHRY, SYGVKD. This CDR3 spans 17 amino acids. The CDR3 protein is CAISREEGSGEQETQYF. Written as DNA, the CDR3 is TGTGCCATCAGCCGGGAGGAGGGGAGCGGGGAACAAGAGACCCAGTACTTC.

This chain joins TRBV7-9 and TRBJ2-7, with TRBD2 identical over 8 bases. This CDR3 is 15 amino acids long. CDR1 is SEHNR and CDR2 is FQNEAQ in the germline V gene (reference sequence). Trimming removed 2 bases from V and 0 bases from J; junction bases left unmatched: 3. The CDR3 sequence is CASSLLSGTSYEQYF. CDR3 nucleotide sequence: TGTGCCAGCAGCTTACTTAGCGGGACCTCCTACGAGCAGTACTTC.

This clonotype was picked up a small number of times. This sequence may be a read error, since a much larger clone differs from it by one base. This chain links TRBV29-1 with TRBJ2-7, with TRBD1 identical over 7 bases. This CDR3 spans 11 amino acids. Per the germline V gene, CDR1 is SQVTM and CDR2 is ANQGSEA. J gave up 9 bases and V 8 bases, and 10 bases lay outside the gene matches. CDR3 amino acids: CSTRTGPGQYF. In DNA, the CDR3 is TGCAGCACCCGGACAGGCCCAGGGCAGTACTTC.

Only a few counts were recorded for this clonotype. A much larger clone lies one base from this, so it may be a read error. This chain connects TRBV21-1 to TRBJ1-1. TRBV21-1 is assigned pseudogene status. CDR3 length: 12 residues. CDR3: CARRGHQTEAFF. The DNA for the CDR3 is TGTGCCAGACGAGGGCATCAGACTGAAGCTTTCTTT.

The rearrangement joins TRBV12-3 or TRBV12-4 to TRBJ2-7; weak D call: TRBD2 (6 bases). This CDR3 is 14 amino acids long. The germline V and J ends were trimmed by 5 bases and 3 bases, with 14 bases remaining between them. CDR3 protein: CASSRDSRGYEQYF. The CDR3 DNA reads TGTGCCAGCAGTCGGGACTCGCGGGGCTACGAGCAGTACTTC.

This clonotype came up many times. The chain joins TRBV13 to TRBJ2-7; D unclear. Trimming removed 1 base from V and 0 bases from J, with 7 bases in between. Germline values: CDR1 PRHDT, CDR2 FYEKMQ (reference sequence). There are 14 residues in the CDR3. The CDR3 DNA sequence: TGTGCCAGCAGCTTAGTTGGCAACTCCTACGAGCAGTACTTC. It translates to CASSLVGNSYEQYF.